Reported below is one T cell receptor (beta chain). The antigen it binds to is not known. Base qualities are not provided; no much larger clone lies one nucleotide away. This record belongs to a study of radiotherapy plus CTLA-4 blockade in lung cancer (dated by TCRdb to the late 2010s). With regard to the full study: Objective responses were observed in 18% of enrolled patients, and disease control was achieved in 25% to 35%.

Libraries were constructed by the immunoSEQ multiplex PCR assay. What TCRdb holds here is the immuneACCESS table cut down to in-frame rearrangements. Part of the clones is not present; checked against another copy, under half of the missing clones reflect an unresolved V gene, and the others are unexplained. This sample gives about 59,000 clones in total; around 74% of them show up just once. Clones ranked in the top ten supply about 8% of the sample. What the authors observed across the whole study: Early dynamic changes in blood T cell clones, together with increased serum interferon-beta after radiation, were reported as the strongest predictors of response. After treatment with radiotherapy and ipilimumab, TCR clones that came from tumors expanded in the peripheral blood.

The junction carries 16 bases between V and J, which are trimmed by 5 bases and 5 bases respectively. The CDR3 has 15 amino acids, counting the end cysteine and phenylalanine. The CDR3 DNA has 45 bases and is translated from base 1. The germline V gene encodes CDR1 MNHNS and CDR2 SASEGT. In this study, focal radiation therapy paired with CTLA-4 blockade (ipilimumab) was tested in patients who had chemo-refractory metastatic non-small-cell lung cancer. The sample was peripheral blood, taken from a patient treated with radiotherapy plus ipilimumab. The chain joins TRBV6-1 to TRBJ1-5; tentative D gene TRBD1, with 6 bases matching. This TCR was sampled from a human donor with non-small cell lung cancer whose response to radiotherapy plus ipilimumab could not be evaluated. The CDR3 region reads CASSSTRGAHQPQHF. The nucleotide sequence is given as TGTGCCAGCAGTTCAACCCGGGGGGCCCATCAGCCCCAGCATTTT.